Presented here are 21 T cell receptor beta chains from one specimen sequenced in a study of PD-L1 blockade in urothelial cancer. The repertoire was sequenced with immunoSEQ multiplex PCR; TCRdb's copy has only in-frame clones and lacks some. This sample has some 30,000 clones, with approximately 87% found just once. Sequences were derived from PBMCs, sampled around atezolizumab (anti-PD-L1) treatment. Every receptor here comes from a man aged 45-65 years with urothelial cancer.

This clone was counted between two and nine times. The chain joins TRBV30 to TRBJ1-2; D unresolved. V was trimmed by 2 bases and J by 7 bases, leaving 14 bases between them. CDR1 and CDR2 (germline): GTSNPN, SVGIG (reference sequence). The CDR3 extends over 13 amino acids. DNA for the CDR3: TGTGCCTGGAGTACAGCCCTGGGTCTTGGCTACACCTTC. This gives the protein CAWSTALGLGYTF.

The genes are TRBV12-5 and TRBJ2-1, with a tentative D call TRBD1 (5 bases). The germline V gene has CDR1 LGHNT and CDR2 FRNRAP. This CDR3 is 14 amino acids long. V shed 2 bases and J shed 6 bases, with 11 bases lying between them. The CDR3 DNA is TGTGCTAGTGGTTTGAGTGCCAGGGCCAATGAGCAGTTCTTC. This gives the protein CASGLSARANEQFF.

The V gene is TRBV7-9, the J gene TRBJ2-3; D may be TRBD2 (5 bases). The germline V gene encodes CDR1 SEHNR and CDR2 FQNEAQ (reference sequence). The CDR3 has 14 amino acids. Deletions cut 5 bases from V and 4 bases from J, with 13 bases between. CDR3 sequence reads: CASSTGDFADTQYF. The CDR3 region has the DNA TGTGCCAGCAGCACCGGGGATTTTGCAGATACGCAGTATTTT.

The chain has TRBV25-1 and TRBJ2-3; 8 positions match TRBD2. This CDR3 contains 18 residues. The germline gives CDR1 MGHDK, CDR2 SYGVNS. Unmatched junction bases numbered 9, after V lost 1 base and J lost 0 bases. CDR3 DNA: TGTGCCAGCAGTGAATTGAGAGCGGGGGTACCTAGCACAGATACGCAGTATTTT. This translates into CASSELRAGVPSTDTQYF.

This sequence joins TRBV5-4 and TRBJ1-1, with no clear D. The CDR3 covers 15 residues. Germline CDR1 is SGHNT and CDR2 is YYREEE (reference sequence). V was cut by 4 bases and J by 3 bases, with 16 bases left in between. The CDR3 sequence: CASSPQTEFHTEAFF. The CDR3 bases are TGTGCCAGCAGCCCCCAAACAGAATTTCACACTGAAGCTTTCTTT. The full variable domain, its missing parts supplied by reference TRBV5-4 and TRBJ1-1, is ETGVTQSPTHLIKTRGQQVTLRCSSQSGHNTVSWYQQALGQGPQFIFQYYREEENGRGNFPPRFSGLQFPNYSSELNVNALELDDSALYLCASSPQTEFHTEAFFGQGTRLTVV.

The rearrangement uses TRBV7-8 and TRBJ2-7; 8 positions match TRBD1. Germline V gives CDR1 SGHVS, CDR2 FQNEAQ. The trim removed 2 bases at V and 4 bases at J, leaving 16 bases unmatched. The CDR3 is made up of 18 amino acids. The CDR3 reads CASSLNPVGPTGVYEQYF. In DNA, the CDR3 is TGTGCCAGCAGCTTAAACCCCGTGGGTCCGACAGGGGTGTACGAGCAGTACTTC.

This sequence joins TRBV2 and TRBJ2-3; no clear D. Looked up from germline, CDR1 is SNHLY and CDR2 is FYNNEI. With 7 bases removed from V and 0 bases from J, the gap between germline ends came to 14 bases. This CDR3 contains 15 residues. The CDR3 spells CASNEYPTSTDTQYF. CDR3 nucleotides: TGTGCCAGCAACGAATACCCCACTAGCACAGATACGCAGTATTTT.

This chain links TRBV27 with TRBJ2-7; 9 bases match TRBD1. Germline trimming cut 5 bases from V and 2 bases from J; bases unmatched to any gene: 10. Germline CDR1 reads MNHEY; CDR2 reads SMNVEV (reference sequence). The CDR3 sequence is 16 residues long. The CDR3 DNA reads TGTGCCAGCAGTACGGACAGGGGATACCGACCCTACGAGCAGTACTTC. Its protein is CASSTDRGYRPYEQYF.

The rearrangement joins TRBV4-3 to TRBJ2-2, with 10 bases fitting TRBD2. V dropped 2 bases and J dropped 1; count of bases not matched to a gene: 4. CDR1 is LGHNA, CDR2 YSLEER, per germline. The CDR3 runs 17 residues. CDR3 DNA sequence: TGCGCCAGCAGCCAACTAACTAGCGGGGAGAACACCGGGGAGCTGTTTTTT. This translates into CASSQLTSGENTGELFF.

The chain has TRBV7-9 and TRBJ2-7; D unresolved. Trimming stripped 5 bases from V and 0 bases from J, with 11 bases between. The CDR3 extends over 14 amino acids. Germline loops: CDR1 SEHNR, CDR2 FQNEAQ (reference sequence). In DNA, the CDR3 is TGTGCCAGCAGCCCCCAGGCCGCCTCCTACGAGCAGTACTTC. It yields the protein CASSPQAASYEQYF. Filled out from reference TRBV7-9 and TRBJ2-7, the complete variable domain reads DTGVSQNPRHKITKRGQNVTFRCDPISEHNRLYWYRQTLGQGPEFLTYFQNEAQLEKSRLLSDRFSAERPKGSFSTLEIQRTEQGDSAMYLCASSPQAASYEQYFGPGTRLTVT.

This rearrangement joins TRBV11-3 to TRBJ2-1, with 7 bases lining up with TRBD2. This CDR3 has 16 amino acids. Germline V CDR1 and CDR2: SGHNT, YENEEA. V lost 3 bases, J lost 4 bases, and 9 bases stayed unmatched. The CDR3 region has the DNA TGTGCCAGCAGCTTGGGATCCGGGGGGTATTACAATGAGCAGTTCTTC. Its protein is CASSLGSGGYYNEQFF.

This clone showed up just once. The chain links TRBV11-2 to TRBJ2-2; 10 positions match TRBD2. Germline-derived CDR1 and CDR2 are SGHAT and FQNNGV. J was trimmed by 6 bases and V by 6 bases; bases with no gene match: 10. CDR3 length: 16 amino acids. CDR3 DNA: TGTGCCAGCAGGGGCCAAGCGGGAGGGCCCCCCGGGGAGCTGTTTTTT. It specifies CASRGQAGGPPGELFF.

The chain recombines TRBV27 with TRBJ2-1; 13 bases agree with TRBD2. The CDR3 spans 17 residues. Germline V gene sequence: CDR1 MNHEY, CDR2 SMNVEV (reference sequence). Trimming cost V 5 bases and J 7 bases; bases outside gene matches: 11. CDR3 bases: TGTGCCAGCAGTCGCAACACCGGGACTAGCGGGGTTAATGAGCAGTTCTTC. Protein: CASSRNTGTSGVNEQFF.

The V gene is TRBV9, the J gene TRBJ2-7, with 7 positions matching TRBD1. V was pared by 0 bases and J by 1 base, with 7 bases of the junction left unmatched. The CDR3 spans 16 residues. Germline V gene sequence: CDR1 SGDLS, CDR2 YYNGEE. CDR3 sequence reads: CASSVEGTAFSYEQYF. In DNA, the CDR3 is TGTGCCAGCAGCGTAGAAGGGACAGCGTTTTCCTACGAGCAGTACTTC.

This chain joins TRBV7-6 and TRBJ2-3; D is possibly TRBD1 (6 bases). CDR3 length: 15 amino acids. Trimming took off 0 bases at V and 2 bases at J, with 9 bases between the two ends. Germline CDR1 is SGHVS and CDR2 is FNYEAQ. The CDR3 bases are TGTGCCAGCAGCTTAGCCACAGGGCACACAGATACGCAGTATTTT. It is translated as CASSLATGHTDTQYF.

V usage is TRBV27 and J usage is TRBJ2-1; TRBD1 is a possible D gene (6 bases). The CDR3 runs 17 residues. V was cut by 2 bases and J by 4 bases, with 18 bases left in between. Germline V gene data show CDR1 as MNHEY and CDR2 as SMNVEV (reference sequence). The CDR3 loop is CASSLRAGAIDYNEQFF. DNA of the CDR3: TGTGCCAGCAGTTTAAGGGCAGGGGCCATTGATTACAATGAGCAGTTCTTC.

This clone showed up just once. The CDR3 coding sequence is TGCGCCAGCAGCACCCTTATTAGAGATACGCAGTATTTT. It codes for CASSTLIRDTQYF. The chain employs TRBV5-1 and TRBJ2-3; D uncertain. This CDR3 is 13 amino acids long. Between the trimmed V and J ends, which lost 4 bases and 5 bases, there was a span of 11 bases. Germline CDR1 reads SGHRS; CDR2 reads YFSETQ.

The V and J genes are TRBV5-1 and TRBJ1-6; TRBD1 might be the D (5 bases). V lost 4 bases and J lost 0, with 14 bases in between. The CDR3 extends over 17 amino acids. Germline CDR1 SGHRS, CDR2 YFSETQ. The CDR3, as DNA: TGCGCCAGCAGCCACAGGAATATAAGCTCCTATAATTCACCCCTCCACTTT. Amino acid sequence: CASSHRNISSYNSPLHF.

The chain joins TRBV5-1 to TRBJ2-1; 12 nucleotides match TRBD2. With 4 bases clipped from V and 1 base from J, the junction kept 12 bases outside the gene matches. The CDR3 covers 19 residues. CDR1 and CDR2 (germline): SGHRS, YFSETQ. The CDR3 DNA reads as TGCGCCAGCAGCCCTCTAGCGGGAGGGTCGGTTAATTCCTACAATGAGCAGTTCTTC. Encoded protein: CASSPLAGGSVNSYNEQFF.

This chain links TRBV6-6 with TRBJ2-3; D perhaps matches TRBD1 (6 bases). Trimming left V 8 bases short and J 1 base short, with 10 bases between. CDR3 size: 13 residues. The germline CDR1 and CDR2 sequences are MNHNY and SVGAGI (reference sequence). CDR3 nucleotide sequence: TGTGCCAGCCTACAGGGAGGCACAGATACGCAGTATTTT. This translates into CASLQGGTDTQYF.

The chain joins TRBV28 to TRBJ1-5; D remains unclear. The V gene's germline CDR1 is MDHEN and CDR2 SYDVKM. The V gene lost 8 bases and the J gene lost 4 bases, with 9 bases spanning the gap. The CDR3 is made up of 12 amino acids. The CDR3 DNA follows: TGTGCCAGCGGAGATGGGAATCAGCCCCAGCATTTT. Translating gives CASGDGNQPQHF. Variable domain in full (rest from reference TRBV28 and TRBJ1-5): DVKVTQSSRYLVKRTGEKVFLECVQDMDHENMFWYRQDPGLGLRLIYFSYDVKMKEKGDIPEGYSVSREKKERFSLILESASTNQTSMYLCASGDGNQPQHFGDGTRLSIL.